This T cell receptor beta chain was profiled in a study of shared T cell receptors in the human thymus. Germline V gene data show CDR1 as LGHNT and CDR2 as FRNRAP. V lost 0 bases and J lost 5; bases outside the gene matches: 5. The CDR3 has 15 residues. Profiled with immunoSEQ multiplex PCR; TCRdb holds only in-frame clones, not every one. Of some 400,000 clones in the sample, more than 85% were seen once. The chain combines TRBV12-5 with TRBJ1-1, with 8 bases matching TRBD1. Sequencing was carried out using thymocytes. The receptor's source is a human donor. CDR3: CASGLVQGGRTEAFF. The DNA for the CDR3 is TGTGCTAGTGGTTTGGTACAGGGGGGGAGGACTGAAGCTTTCTTT.